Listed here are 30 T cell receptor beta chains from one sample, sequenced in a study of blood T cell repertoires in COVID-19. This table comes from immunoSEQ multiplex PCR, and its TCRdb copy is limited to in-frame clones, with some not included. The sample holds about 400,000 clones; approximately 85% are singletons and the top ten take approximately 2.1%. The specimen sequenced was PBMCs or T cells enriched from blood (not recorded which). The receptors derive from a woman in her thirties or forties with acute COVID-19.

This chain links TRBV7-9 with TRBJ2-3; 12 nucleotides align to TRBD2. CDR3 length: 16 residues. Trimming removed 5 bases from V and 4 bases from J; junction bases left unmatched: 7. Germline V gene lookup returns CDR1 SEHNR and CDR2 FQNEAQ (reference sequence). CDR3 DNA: TGTGCCAGCAGCCAACCTAGCGGGGGGGCCTCAGATACGCAGTATTTT. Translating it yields CASSQPSGGASDTQYF.

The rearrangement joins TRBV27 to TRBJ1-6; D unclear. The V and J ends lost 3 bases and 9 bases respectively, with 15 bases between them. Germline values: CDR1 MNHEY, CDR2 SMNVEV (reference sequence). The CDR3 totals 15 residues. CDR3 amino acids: CASSLSGPPISPLHF. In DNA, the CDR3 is TGTGCCAGCAGTTTGTCTGGGCCGCCCATTTCACCCCTCCACTTT.

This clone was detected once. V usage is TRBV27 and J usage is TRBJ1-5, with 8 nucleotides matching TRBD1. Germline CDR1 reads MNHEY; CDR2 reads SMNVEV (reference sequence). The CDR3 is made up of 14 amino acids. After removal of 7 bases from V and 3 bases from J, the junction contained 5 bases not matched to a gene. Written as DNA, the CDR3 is TGTGCCAGCAATGACAGGGGCACCAATCAGCCCCAGCATTTT. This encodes CASNDRGTNQPQHF.

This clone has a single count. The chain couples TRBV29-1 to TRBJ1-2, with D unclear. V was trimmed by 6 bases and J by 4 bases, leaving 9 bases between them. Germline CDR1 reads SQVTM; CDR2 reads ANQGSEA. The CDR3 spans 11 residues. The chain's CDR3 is CSVLYSYGYTF. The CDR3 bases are TGCAGCGTCCTCTACTCCTATGGCTACACCTTC.

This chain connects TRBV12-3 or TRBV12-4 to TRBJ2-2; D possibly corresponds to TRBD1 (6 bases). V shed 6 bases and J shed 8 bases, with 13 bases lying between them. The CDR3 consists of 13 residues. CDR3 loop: CASRSGAGGELFF. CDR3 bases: TGTGCCAGCAGGTCAGGGGCGGGTGGGGAGCTGTTTTTT.

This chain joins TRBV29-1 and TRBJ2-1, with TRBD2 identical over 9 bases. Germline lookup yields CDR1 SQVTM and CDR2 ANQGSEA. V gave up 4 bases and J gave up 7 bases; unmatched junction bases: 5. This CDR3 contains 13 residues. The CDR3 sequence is CSVVGGGANEQFF. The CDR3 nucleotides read TGCAGCGTTGTTGGCGGGGGGGCGAATGAGCAGTTCTTC.

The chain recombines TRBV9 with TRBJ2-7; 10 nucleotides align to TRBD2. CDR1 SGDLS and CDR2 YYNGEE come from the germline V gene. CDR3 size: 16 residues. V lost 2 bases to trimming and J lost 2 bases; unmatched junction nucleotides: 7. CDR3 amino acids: CASSVAASGGTYEQYF. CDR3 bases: TGTGCCAGCAGCGTCGCGGCTAGCGGGGGTACCTACGAGCAGTACTTC.

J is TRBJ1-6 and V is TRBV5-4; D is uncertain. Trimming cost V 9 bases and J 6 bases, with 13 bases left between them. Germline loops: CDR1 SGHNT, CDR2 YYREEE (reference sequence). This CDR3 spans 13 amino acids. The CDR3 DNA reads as TGTGCCACCACTACGGTGGGTAATTCACCCCTCCACTTT. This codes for CATTTVGNSPLHF.

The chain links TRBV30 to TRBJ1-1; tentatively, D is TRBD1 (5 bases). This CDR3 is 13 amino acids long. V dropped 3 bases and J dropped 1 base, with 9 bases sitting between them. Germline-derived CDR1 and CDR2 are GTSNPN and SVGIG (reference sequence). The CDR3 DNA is TGTGCCTGGAGCTTCACAGGGAACACTGAAGCTTTCTTT. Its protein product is CAWSFTGNTEAFF.

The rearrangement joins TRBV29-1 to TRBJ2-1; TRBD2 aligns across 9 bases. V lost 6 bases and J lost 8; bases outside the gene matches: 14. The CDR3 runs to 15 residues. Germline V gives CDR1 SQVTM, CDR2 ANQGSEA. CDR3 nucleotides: TGCAGCGTCGCCTTGGCGGGGGGGCGAACCCATGAGCAGTTCTTC. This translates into CSVALAGGRTHEQFF.

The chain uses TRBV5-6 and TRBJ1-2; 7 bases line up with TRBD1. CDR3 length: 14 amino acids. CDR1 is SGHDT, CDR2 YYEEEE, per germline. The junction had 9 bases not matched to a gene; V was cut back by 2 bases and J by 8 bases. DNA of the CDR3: TGTGCCAGCAGCTTCCACAGGGGAGTGGGGGGCTACACCTTC. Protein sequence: CASSFHRGVGGYTF.

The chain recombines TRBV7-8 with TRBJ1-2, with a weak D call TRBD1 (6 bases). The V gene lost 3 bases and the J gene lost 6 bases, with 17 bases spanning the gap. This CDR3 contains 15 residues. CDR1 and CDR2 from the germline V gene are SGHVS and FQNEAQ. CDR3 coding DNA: TGTGCCAGCAGCTTTAGCGGGGACATGACTCATGGCTACACCTTC. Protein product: CASSFSGDMTHGYTF.

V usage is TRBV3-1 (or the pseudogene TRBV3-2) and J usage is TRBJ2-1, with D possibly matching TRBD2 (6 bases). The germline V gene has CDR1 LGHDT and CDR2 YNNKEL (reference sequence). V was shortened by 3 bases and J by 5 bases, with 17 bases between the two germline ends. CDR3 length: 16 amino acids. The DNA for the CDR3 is TGTGCCAGCAGCCACCCACAAGGCGGGGCGAACAATGAGCAGTTCTTC. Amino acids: CASSHPQGGANNEQFF.

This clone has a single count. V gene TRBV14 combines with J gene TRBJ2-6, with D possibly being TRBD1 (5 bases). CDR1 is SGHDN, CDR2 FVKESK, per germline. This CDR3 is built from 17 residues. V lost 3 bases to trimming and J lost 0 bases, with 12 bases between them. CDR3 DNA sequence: TGTGCCAGCAGCCAGACAGACAGATTCTCTGGGGCCAACGTCCTGACTTTC. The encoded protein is CASSQTDRFSGANVLTF. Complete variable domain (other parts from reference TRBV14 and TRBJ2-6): EAGVTQFPSHSVIEKGQTVTLRCDPISGHDNLYWYRRVMGKEIKFLLHFVKESKQDESGMPNNRFLAERTGGTYSTLKVQPAELEDSGVYFCASSQTDRFSGANVLTFGAGSRLTVL.

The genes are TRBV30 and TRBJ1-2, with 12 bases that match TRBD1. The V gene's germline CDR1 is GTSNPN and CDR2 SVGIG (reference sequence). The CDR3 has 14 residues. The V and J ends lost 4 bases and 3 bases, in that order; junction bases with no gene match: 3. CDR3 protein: CAWTGTGGDYGYTF. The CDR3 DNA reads TGTGCCTGGACCGGGACAGGGGGCGACTATGGCTACACCTTC.

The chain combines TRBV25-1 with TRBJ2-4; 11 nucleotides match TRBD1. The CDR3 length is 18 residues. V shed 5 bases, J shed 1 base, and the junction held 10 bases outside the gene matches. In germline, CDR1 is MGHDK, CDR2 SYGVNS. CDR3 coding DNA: TGTGCCAGCAGTTACTCTTCTGGACAGGGGGCGGCCAAAAACATTCAGTACTTC. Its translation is CASSYSSGQGAAKNIQYF.

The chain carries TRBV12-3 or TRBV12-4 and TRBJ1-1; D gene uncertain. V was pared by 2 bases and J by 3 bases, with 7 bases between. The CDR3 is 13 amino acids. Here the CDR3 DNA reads TGTGCCAGCAGTTTATTGGGAGACACTGAAGCTTTCTTT. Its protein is CASSLLGDTEAFF.

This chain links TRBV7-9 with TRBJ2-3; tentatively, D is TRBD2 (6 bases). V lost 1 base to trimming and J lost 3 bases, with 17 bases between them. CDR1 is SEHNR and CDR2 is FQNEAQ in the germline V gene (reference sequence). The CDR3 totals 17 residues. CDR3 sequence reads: CASSLGSSGSFTDTQYF. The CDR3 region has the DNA TGTGCCAGCAGCTTAGGTAGTAGCGGATCCTTTACAGATACGCAGTATTTT.

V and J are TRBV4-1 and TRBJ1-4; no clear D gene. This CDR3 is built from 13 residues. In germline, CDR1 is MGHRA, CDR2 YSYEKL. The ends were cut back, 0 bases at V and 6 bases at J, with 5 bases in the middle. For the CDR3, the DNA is TGCGCCAGCAGCCAAGATTTCTATGAAAAACTGTTTTTT. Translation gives CASSQDFYEKLFF.

The CDR3 here is CASSLAGDYYEQYF. The CDR3 DNA reads as TGTGCCAGCAGCTTAGCGGGGGACTACTACGAGCAGTACTTC. The chain carries TRBV11-3 and TRBJ2-7; TRBD2 matches 7 bases. CDR1 is SGHNT and CDR2 is YENEEA in the germline V gene. CDR3 length equals 14 residues. After removal of 1 base from V and 3 bases from J, the junction contained 3 bases not matched to a gene.

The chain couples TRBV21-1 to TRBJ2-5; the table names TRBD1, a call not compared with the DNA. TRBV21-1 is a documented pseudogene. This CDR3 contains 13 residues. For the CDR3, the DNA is TGTGCCAGCAGCCTGGAAGGGGGAGAGACCCAGTACTTC. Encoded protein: CASSLEGGETQYF.

CDR3: CASSFGRTGNRNEKLFF. The CDR3 DNA follows: TGTGCCAGCAGCTTTGGACGGACGGGGAACCGTAATGAAAAACTGTTTTTT. This chain uses TRBV7-9 with TRBJ1-4; D remains ambiguous. The CDR3 contains 17 residues. V lost 3 bases and J 4 bases, leaving 18 bases between the germline ends. Germline values: CDR1 SEHNR, CDR2 FQNEAQ (reference sequence).

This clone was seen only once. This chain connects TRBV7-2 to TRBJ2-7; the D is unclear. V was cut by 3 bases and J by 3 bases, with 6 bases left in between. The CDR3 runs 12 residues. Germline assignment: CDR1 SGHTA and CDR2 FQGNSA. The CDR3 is CASSFPHYEQYF. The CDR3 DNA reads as TGTGCCAGCAGCTTCCCACACTACGAGCAGTACTTC.

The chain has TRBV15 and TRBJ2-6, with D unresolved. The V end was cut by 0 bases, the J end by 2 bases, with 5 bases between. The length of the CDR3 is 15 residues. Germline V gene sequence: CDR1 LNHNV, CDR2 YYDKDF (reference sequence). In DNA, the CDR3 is TGTGCCACCAGCAGAGATTCTACTGGGGCCAACGTCCTGACTTTC. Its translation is CATSRDSTGANVLTF.

The CDR3 DNA follows: TGCAGCGTTGAAGACAGGGTGGGCTACGAGCAGTACTTC. This gives the protein CSVEDRVGYEQYF. The genes are TRBV29-1 and TRBJ2-7, with D perhaps TRBD1 (5 bases). CDR1 and CDR2 (germline): SQVTM, ANQGSEA. Trimming pared 0 bases from V and 3 bases from J, leaving 9 bases between. CDR3 length equals 13 residues.

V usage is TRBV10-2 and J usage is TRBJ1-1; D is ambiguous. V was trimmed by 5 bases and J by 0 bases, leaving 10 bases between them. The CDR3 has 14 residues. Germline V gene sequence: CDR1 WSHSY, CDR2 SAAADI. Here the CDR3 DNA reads TGCGCCAGCAGTCCAACAGCCCTGAACACTGAAGCTTTCTTT. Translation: CASSPTALNTEAFF.

The CDR3 protein is CASRYKLAPDTQYF. DNA for the CDR3: TGTGCCAGCAGATACAAACTAGCCCCAGATACGCAGTATTTT. The V gene is TRBV5-6, the J gene TRBJ2-3, with a tentative D call TRBD2 (6 bases). Trimming removed 5 bases at V and 4 bases at J, with 14 bases between. The length of the CDR3 is 14 residues. Germline V gene lookup returns CDR1 SGHDT and CDR2 YYEEEE.

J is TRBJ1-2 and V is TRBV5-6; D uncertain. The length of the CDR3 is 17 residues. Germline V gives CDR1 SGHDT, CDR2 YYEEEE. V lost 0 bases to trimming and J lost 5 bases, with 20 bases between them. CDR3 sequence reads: CASSLGLRGLPKYGYTF. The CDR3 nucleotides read TGTGCCAGCAGCTTGGGGTTACGTGGACTCCCGAAATATGGCTACACCTTC.

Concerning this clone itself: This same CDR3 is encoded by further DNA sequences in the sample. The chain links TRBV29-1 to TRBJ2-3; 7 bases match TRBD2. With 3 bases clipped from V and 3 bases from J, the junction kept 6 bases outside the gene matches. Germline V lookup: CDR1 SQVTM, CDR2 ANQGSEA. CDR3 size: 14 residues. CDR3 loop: CSVDGGGVTDTQYF. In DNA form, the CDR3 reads TGCAGCGTTGATGGCGGGGGAGTTACAGATACGCAGTATTTT.

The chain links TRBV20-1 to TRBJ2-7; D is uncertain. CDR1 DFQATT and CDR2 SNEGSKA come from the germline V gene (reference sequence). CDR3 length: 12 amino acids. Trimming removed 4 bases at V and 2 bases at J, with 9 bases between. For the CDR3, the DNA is TGCAGTGCTATTGACGAGCCCTACGAGCAGTACTTC. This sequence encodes CSAIDEPYEQYF.